This T cell receptor (beta chain) was profiled in a study of shared clonotypes between healthy human individuals. Splitting of each subset's genomic DNA was done evenly across several immunoSEQ plates. Only in-frame clones appear in the TCRdb table, and some are missing; sequencing was by immunoSEQ multiplex PCR. The sample shows some 2,000,000 clones, approximately 94% of them seen only once. The V and J ends lost 4 bases and 4 bases respectively, with 17 bases between them. Per germline, CDR1 MDHEN and CDR2 SYDVKM. The CDR3 is made up of 15 amino acids. The naive CD8 population came from CD45RO-negative cells selected for CCR7, without terminally differentiated effector memory CD45RA+ cells.

This sequence was found in a man between 18 and 35 years old in good health. The chain couples TRBV28 to TRBJ2-7; TRBD1 might be the D (5 bases). The sample comprised naive CD8+ T cells sorted from blood. The CDR3 here is CASSWVGRVFYEQYF. In nucleotides, the CDR3 is TGTGCCAGCAGTTGGGTGGGCAGGGTATTTTACGAGCAGTACTTC.